These 17 T cell receptor beta chains originate from one sample sequenced in a study of cytomegalovirus exposure and HLA in healthy donors. PCR was performed using 60 Vbeta and 13 Jbeta primers. Some clones are missing from TCRdb's copy, which holds only in-frame ones; the method was immunoSEQ multiplex PCR. This table has about 120,000 clones, 77% appearing once. The sample taken for sequencing was PBMCs. These receptors were collected from a man aged 35-49 years in good health and CMV-seropositive.

The V call is TRBV6-1, the J call TRBJ2-3; 8 bases agree with TRBD1. In germline, CDR1 is MNHNS, CDR2 SASEGT. With 6 bases clipped from V and 1 base from J, the junction kept 3 bases outside the gene matches. The CDR3 length is 14 residues. The CDR3 DNA follows: TGTGCCAGCAGCTCGGGACAGGGCACAGATACGCAGTATTTT. Its protein is CASSSGQGTDTQYF.

This clone was picked up one time. The chain's CDR3 is CASSLGLQGVNEKLFF. The CDR3 DNA reads TGTGCCAGCAGCTTAGGATTACAGGGGGTGAATGAAAAACTGTTTTTT. The V and J genes are TRBV7-2 and TRBJ1-4, with 8 nucleotides matching TRBD1. The CDR3 is made up of 16 amino acids. Looked up from germline, CDR1 is SGHTA and CDR2 is FQGNSA. V gave up 1 base and J gave up 5 bases; unmatched junction bases: 6.

The chain employs TRBV5-1 and TRBJ2-1; D ambiguous. The CDR3 runs 13 residues. Germline assignment: CDR1 SGHRS and CDR2 YFSETQ. Trimming left V 4 bases short and J 9 bases short, with 14 bases between. The DNA of the CDR3 is TGCGCCAGCAGCCCCCTCCTAGACGGTGAGCAGTTCTTC. Protein sequence: CASSPLLDGEQFF.

This clone was detected a few times. CDR3 amino acids: CASSLLAGVTGELFF. CDR3 DNA: TGTGCCAGCAGCTTACTAGCGGGGGTGACCGGGGAGCTGTTTTTT. The rearrangement joins TRBV7-9 to TRBJ2-2; 10 positions agree with TRBD2. Germline V lookup: CDR1 SEHNR, CDR2 FQNEAQ (reference sequence). The CDR3 length is 15 residues. V shed 2 bases, J shed 5 bases, and the junction held 2 bases outside the gene matches.

The V call is TRBV6-5, the J call TRBJ2-2; D is perhaps TRBD2 (6 bases). The germline V and J ends were trimmed by 5 bases and 1 base, with 11 bases remaining between them. The CDR3 runs to 15 residues. The germline V gene encodes CDR1 MNHEY and CDR2 SVGAGI. CDR3 coding DNA: TGTGCCAGCAGTCCGGGACTGATGAACACCGGGGAGCTGTTTTTT. It is translated as CASSPGLMNTGELFF.

This chain joins TRBV6-5 and TRBJ1-1; D unclear. Germline V gene lookup returns CDR1 MNHEY and CDR2 SVGAGI. The CDR3 totals 15 residues. V was cut by 7 bases and J by 1 base, with 16 bases left in between. The CDR3 reads CASTMTRKTNTEAFF. CDR3 coding DNA: TGTGCCAGCACCATGACAAGGAAAACGAACACTGAAGCTTTCTTT.

This clone came up many times. The rearrangement links TRBV6-6 to TRBJ2-7; 8 bases fit TRBD1. The trim removed 6 bases at V and 2 bases at J, leaving 6 bases unmatched. The CDR3 has 14 amino acids. Germline lookup yields CDR1 MNHNY and CDR2 SVGAGI (reference sequence). DNA for the CDR3: TGTGCCAGCAGACAGGGGGACATCACCTACGAGCAGTACTTC. Its translation: CASRQGDITYEQYF.

This chain joins TRBV18 and TRBJ2-2; tentative D call: TRBD1 (6 bases). V was shortened by 2 bases and J by 3 bases, with 10 bases between the two germline ends. This CDR3 has 15 amino acids. Per germline, CDR1 KGHSH and CDR2 LQKENI. The CDR3 region is CASSPSRGDTGELFF. DNA for the CDR3: TGTGCCAGCTCACCATCCAGGGGCGACACCGGGGAGCTGTTTTTT.

This clone was seen a few times. The gene calls are TRBV28 and TRBJ2-3; possibly TRBD1 for D (5 bases). Per germline, CDR1 MDHEN and CDR2 SYDVKM. V lost 8 bases to trimming and J lost 2 bases, with 14 bases between them. CDR3 length equals 14 residues. The CDR3 loop reads CASRKGSHTDTQYF. DNA for the CDR3: TGTGCCAGCCGTAAGGGGTCCCACACAGATACGCAGTATTTT.

The genes are TRBV5-1 and TRBJ2-1; a weak D match, TRBD2 (5 bases). The CDR3 loop spans 17 amino acids. With 4 bases removed from V and 1 base from J, the gap between germline ends came to 18 bases. Per germline, CDR1 SGHRS and CDR2 YFSETQ. The DNA for the CDR3 is TGCGCCAGCAGCCTGCGGGCCGCGTACCAATCCTACAATGAGCAGTTCTTC. This translates into CASSLRAAYQSYNEQFF. The variable domain in full, completed from reference TRBV5-1 and TRBJ2-1, reads KAGVTQTPRYLIKTRGQQVTLSCSPISGHRSVSWYQQTPGQGLQFLFEYFSETQRNKGNFPGRFSGRQFSNSRSEMNVSTLELGDSALYLCASSLRAAYQSYNEQFFGPGTRLTVL.

This clone was counted between two and nine times. This chain joins TRBV27 and TRBJ2-7, with 13 positions matching TRBD2. Germline V gives CDR1 MNHEY, CDR2 SMNVEV (reference sequence). After removal of 4 bases from V and 4 bases from J, the junction contained 10 bases not matched to a gene. This CDR3 is built from 17 residues. CDR3 nucleotide sequence: TGTGCCAGCAGTTCCAGACTAGCGGGGGGCCTTGTTTACGAGCAGTACTTC. This encodes CASSSRLAGGLVYEQYF.

There are a few counts of this clone. The chain recombines TRBV7-2 with TRBJ1-6; perhaps TRBD1 as D (6 bases). Between the trimmed V and J ends, which lost 1 base and 6 bases, there was a span of 13 bases. Germline V CDR1 and CDR2: SGHTA, FQGNSA. CDR3 length equals 16 residues. Here the CDR3 DNA reads TGTGCCAGCAGCTTAGGCAGGGGATTAGGTAATTCACCCCTCCACTTT. Its translation: CASSLGRGLGNSPLHF.

The chain employs TRBV5-1 and TRBJ2-5; 10 positions match TRBD2. With the DNA end fitting TRBJ2-7 better, the J assignment may be wrong. The germline V gene encodes CDR1 SGHRS and CDR2 YFSETQ. This CDR3 is built from 15 residues. The CDR3 DNA is TGCGCCAGCAGCCGGACTAGCGGTGACTCCTACGAGCAGTACTTC. Translating gives CASSRTSGDSYEQYF.

CDR3 in amino acids: CASSFRQAYEQYF. CDR3 nucleotide sequence: TGCGCCAGCAGCTTCCGACAGGCCTACGAGCAGTACTTC. The rearrangement uses TRBV5-1 and TRBJ2-7, with D possibly TRBD1 on 6 matching bases. The ends were cut back, 2 bases at V and 2 bases at J, with 8 bases in the middle. Germline-derived CDR1 and CDR2 are SGHRS and YFSETQ. This CDR3 comprises 13 residues.

The chain joins TRBV7-2 to TRBJ2-3; 8 nucleotides line up with TRBD2. Germline V gene lookup returns CDR1 SGHTA and CDR2 FQGNSA. The V segment lost 4 bases and the J segment 0 bases; nucleotides outside the gene matches: 9. The CDR3 length is 17 residues. The CDR3 sequence: CASSYPSGGASTDTQYF. Here the CDR3 DNA reads TGTGCCAGCAGCTACCCCTCCGGGGGGGCTAGCACAGATACGCAGTATTTT. The full variable domain, its missing parts supplied by reference TRBV7-2 and TRBJ2-3, is GAGVSQSPSNKVTEKGKDVELRCDPISGHTALYWYRQSLGQGLEFLIYFQGNSAPDKSGLPSDRFSAERTGGSVSTLTIQRTQQEDSAVYLCASSYPSGGASTDTQYFGPGTRLTVL.

V and J are TRBV9 and TRBJ2-7, with a tentative D call TRBD2 (7 bases). The CDR3 extends over 15 amino acids. V lost 0 bases, J lost 3 bases, and 13 bases lay in between. CDR1 and CDR2 from the germline V gene are SGDLS and YYNGEE. CDR3 loop: CASSVETGTIYEQYF. CDR3 DNA: TGTGCCAGCAGCGTAGAAACAGGGACTATCTACGAGCAGTACTTC.

V gene TRBV14 combines with J gene TRBJ1-3; a possible D gene is TRBD1 (5 bases). V dropped 1 base and J dropped 3 bases, with 13 bases sitting between them. Germline loops: CDR1 SGHDN, CDR2 FVKESK. This CDR3 is built from 16 residues. CDR3 sequence (DNA): TGTGCCAGCAGCCAAGTCGGGAGGGGTGGTGGAAACACCATATATTTT. Amino acid sequence: CASSQVGRGGGNTIYF.